This is a list of T cell receptor beta chains from one sample in a study of OX40 agonist ivuxolimab in advanced cancers. Only in-frame clones appear in the TCRdb table, and some are missing; sequencing was by immunoSEQ multiplex PCR. The sample shows over 100,000 clones, 90% of them seen only once. The source material was CD4+ or CD8+ T cells sorted from blood, sampled in a trial of the OX40 agonist ivuxolimab. These receptors all stem from an adult with an advanced solid tumor such as melanoma, head and neck, liver or kidney cancer. CDR3s include the opening cysteine and the closing phenylalanine or tryptophan. The order of the fields is D gene, J gene, V gene, clone size, CDR3 DNA, CDR3 protein. D genes are given only for firm matches. A row's size may be missing; if present it is once, few, many or a size class.

>.|TRBJ2-7|TRBV15|.
TGTGCCACCAGCAGAGATTTTGGGTCGTACGAGCAGTACTTC
CATSRDFGSYEQYF
>.|TRBJ2-7|TRBV6-1|.
TGTGCCAGCCCCGCCAACGGCCGCGGACTCCACGAGCAGTACTTC
CASPANGRGLHEQYF
>.|TRBJ1-4|TRBV5-4|.
TGTGCCAGCAGCTTGACTGCAACTAATGAAAAACTGTTTTTT
CASSLTATNEKLFF
>.|TRBJ2-7|TRBV5-6|once
TGTGCCAGCAGCTTGGGGGTCTCGGGCAGGTTAACCTACGAGCAGTACTTC
CASSLGVSGRLTYEQYF
>.|TRBJ1-2|TRBV2|.
TGTGCCAGCAGTGATGAATCTGGCTACACCTTC
CASSDESGYTF
>TRBD2|TRBJ2-2|TRBV7-9|.
TGTGCCAGCAGCCGACTAGCGGGAGCGAACACCGGGGAGCTGTTTTTT
CASSRLAGANTGELFF
>.|TRBJ1-4|TRBV28|.
TGTGCCAGCAGTTCGCACGCAGGGACCGAAAAACTGTTTTTT
CASSSHAGTEKLFF
>.|TRBJ2-1|TRBV27|.
TGTGCCAGCAGTTTGGACGTTGGCTACAATGAGCAGTTCTTC
CASSLDVGYNEQFF
>.|TRBJ2-6|TRBV30|.
TGTGCCTGGAGTACCGGGACGGGAAGCTCTGGGGCCAACGTCCTGACTTTC
CAWSTGTGSSGANVLTF
>TRBD1|TRBJ2-2|TRBV29-1|.
TGCAGCGTCCTAAGGGGACAGGGGCGGGACGGGGAGCTGTTTTTT
CSVLRGQGRDGELFF
>.|TRBJ1-1|TRBV9|.
TGTGCCAGCAGCCCAGTAAACACTGAAGCTTTCTTT
CASSPVNTEAFF
>.|TRBJ1-3|TRBV5-5|.
TGTGCCAGCAGCTACGATCAGGGGTCCGGAAACACCATATATTTT
CASSYDQGSGNTIYF
>TRBD1|TRBJ1-4|TRBV11-3|.
TGTGCCAGCAGCACTGACAGGGTTGAAAAACTGTTTTTT
CASSTDRVEKLFF
>TRBD2|TRBJ2-5|TRBV9|.
TGTGCCAGCAGCCCAGACCCGGGACTAACAGGAGAGACCCAGTACTTC
CASSPDPGLTGETQYF
>.|TRBJ2-7|TRBV28|.
TGTGCCAGCAGTTTCTTCGGGAGTGTAACCTACGAGCAGTACTTC
CASSFFGSVTYEQYF
>TRBD2|TRBJ2-1|TRBV19|.
TGTGCCAGTAGGGCTCGCGGGAGTATCGATGAGCAGTTCTTC
CASRARGSIDEQFF
>.|TRBJ2-5|TRBV28|.
TGTGCCAGCTCCCCGGAGGAGACCCAGTACTTC
CASSPEETQYF
>.|TRBJ2-7|TRBV2|.
TGTGCCAGCAGTCCCACCGGAAAGGGCGAGCAGTACTTC
CASSPTGKGEQYF
>TRBD2|TRBJ2-3|TRBV7-9|.
TGTGCCAGCAGCTTAGTTGCGGGAGTACGTACAGATACGCAGTATTTT
CASSLVAGVRTDTQYF
>.|TRBJ1-5|TRBV6-6|.
TGTGCCAGCAGTAAGTCTGGGGGCAATCAGCCCCAGCATTTT
CASSKSGGNQPQHF
>.|TRBJ1-1|TRBV19|.
TGTGCCAGTAGTATAAACAGAAACACTGAAGCTTTCTTT
CASSINRNTEAFF
>TRBD2|TRBJ2-1|TRBV28|.
TGTGCCAGCAGTTTTGTAAGACTAGCGGGAGTCAATGAGCAGTTCTTC
CASSFVRLAGVNEQFF
>.|TRBJ2-5|TRBV18|.
TGTGCCAGCTCACCACCTTCGAGGGCCATTTTAGAGACCCAGTACTTC
CASSPPSRAILETQYF
>.|TRBJ2-5|TRBV30|.
TGTGCCTGGAGTCCACGTGGAGGGGGCCCCCGGGAGACCCAGTACTTC
CAWSPRGGGPRETQYF
>.|TRBJ2-7|TRBV12-5|.
TGTGCTAGTGGTTTGGGGGACGGGAGCTTCTACGAGCAGTACTTC
CASGLGDGSFYEQYF
>TRBD1|TRBJ2-7|TRBV27|.
TGTGCCAGCAGTTCCACCGGGACAGGGGGATCCGAGCAGTACTTC
CASSSTGTGGSEQYF
>.|TRBJ2-1|TRBV18|.
TGTGCCAGCTCACCGAAAACGGGACACGGGACCTACAATGAGCAGTTCTTC
CASSPKTGHGTYNEQFF
>TRBD2|TRBJ2-1|TRBV28|once
TGTGCCAGCAGTTTGGGACTAGCTGTGAATGAGCAGTTCTTC
CASSLGLAVNEQFF
>.|TRBJ1-4|TRBV11-2|.
TGTGCCAGCAGCTTAGACCGGACCCCACAGTTTTTT
CASSLDRTPQFF
>.|TRBJ1-1|TRBV2|.
TGTGCCAGCGCCGAGACGAGGGGGTTCAACGCTGAAGCTTTCTTT
CASAETRGFNAEAFF
>TRBD2|TRBJ2-1|TRBV10-3|.
TGTGCCATCAGTAAGACTAGCGGGAAGTACAATGAGCAGTTCTTC
CAISKTSGKYNEQFF
>.|TRBJ1-5|TRBV15|.
TGTGCCACCAGCGTCGTTCCGGGAAGGCAGCCCCAGCATTTT
CATSVVPGRQPQHF
>.|TRBJ1-4|TRBV5-8|once
TGTGCCAGCAGCTTGTCAGGGGCCGAGGGTGAAAAACTGTTTTTT
CASSLSGAEGEKLFF
>.|TRBJ2-7|TRBV11-2|.
TGTGCCAGCAGCTCCAGAACCGCTGGCGAGCAGTACTTC
CASSSRTAGEQYF
>.|TRBJ1-1|TRBV18|.
TGTGCCAGCTCACGACAAAGGGAAAACACTGAAGCTTTCTTT
CASSRQRENTEAFF
>.|TRBJ2-1|TRBV20-1|.
TGCAGTGCTAGAAGCAACGACGAGCAGTTCTTC
CSARSNDEQFF
>TRBD1|TRBJ2-1|TRBV4-3|.
TGCGCCAGCAGCCGCCCGGGACAGGCCTCCTACAATGAGCAGTTCTTC
CASSRPGQASYNEQFF
>.|TRBJ2-5|TRBV11-2|.
TGTGCCAGCACCCCTAGCCGTCTGGGCCAAGAGACCCAGTACTTC
CASTPSRLGQETQYF
>TRBD1|TRBJ2-5|TRBV6-1|.
TGTGCCAGCAGACCCGACAGGGGTATGGTAGAGACCCAGTACTTC
CASRPDRGMVETQYF
>TRBD1|TRBJ2-1|TRBV6-5|.
TGTGCCAGCAGCTCGGGACAGGGGTACAATGAGCAGTTCTTC
CASSSGQGYNEQFF
>.|TRBJ1-5|TRBV15|.
TGTGCCACCAGCAGAGGCGGGTCCTCCTTTAGCAATCAGCCCCAGCATTTT
CATSRGGSSFSNQPQHF
>.|TRBJ1-1|TRBV28|few
TGTGCCAGCAGATCGACAGTAAACACTGAAGCTTTCTTT
CASRSTVNTEAFF